A single sample is the source of the 32 T cell receptor beta chains below, sequenced in a study of blood T cells in healthy people across ages. Through a sample-barcoded 5' primer and a J-beta primer mix, a second PCR was run for roughly 7 to 12 cycles. In TCRdb, the 5' RACE reads were re-called with MiXCR into one record per CDR3 protein. Of 750,000 to 950,000 distinct CDR3 sequences listed, roughly 24% were seen once; the top ten hold approximately 2.9%. The same data also contributed to another study, on T cells of mothers and their children.

The sample consisted of blood. These receptors all stem from a boy younger than 18 in good health.

The J gene is TRBJ2-7, the V gene TRBV9; D gene uncertain. CDR3 length equals 15 residues. V lost 0 bases to trimming and J lost 0 bases, with 10 bases between them. CDR1 and CDR2 (germline): SGDLS, YYNGEE. The CDR3 spells CASSVGFLSSYEQYF. CDR3 DNA: TGTGCCAGCAGCGTAGGTTTCCTCAGCTCCTACGAGCAGTACTTC.

As to this clonotype: A much larger clone lies one base from this, so it may be a read error. The CDR3: CTSSARVQETQYF. CDR3 bases: TGTACCAGCAGCGCACGGGTCCAAGAGACCCAGTACTTC. The chain joins TRBV7-2 to TRBJ2-5; D unclear. Trimming left V 5 bases short and J 1 base short, with 8 bases between. The V gene's germline CDR1 is SGHTA and CDR2 FQGNSA. The CDR3 extends over 13 amino acids. Variable domain in full (rest from reference TRBV7-2 and TRBJ2-5): GAGVSQSPSNKVTEKGKDVELRCDPISGHTALYWYRQSLGQGLEFLIYFQGNSAPDKSGLPSDRFSAERTGGSVSTLTIQRTQQEDSAVYLCTSSARVQETQYFGPGTRLLVL.

This clonotype was seen more than once but under ten times. CDR3: CAWSVPRDRGIQYF. The DNA of the CDR3 is TGTGCCTGGAGTGTACCCCGGGACAGGGGGATTCAGTACTTC. The chain recombines TRBV30 with TRBJ2-4; TRBD1 agrees at 11 bases. The V gene's germline CDR1 is GTSNPN and CDR2 SVGIG (reference sequence). The J segment lost 10 bases and the V segment lost 0 bases, leaving 5 bases of the junction unmatched. This CDR3 comprises 14 residues. Using reference TRBV30 and TRBJ2-4 for the parts outside the CDR3, the full variable domain is SQTIHQWPATLVQPVGSPLSLECTVEGTSNPNLYWYRQAAGRGLQLLFYSVGIGQISSEVPQNLSASRPQDRQFILSSKKLLLSDSGFYLCAWSVPRDRGIQYFGAGTRLSVL.

The chain has TRBV7-2 and TRBJ2-5; weak D call: TRBD2 (5 bases). Germline V gives CDR1 SGHTA, CDR2 FQGNSA. The CDR3 covers 17 residues. The germline V and J ends were trimmed by 3 bases and 5 bases, with 22 bases remaining between them. The CDR3 DNA reads TGTGCCAGCAGCTTTGCTTTGAACTCCTACGGCGGGGAGACCCAGTACTTC. This gives the protein CASSFALNSYGGETQYF.

V is TRBV7-9 and J is TRBJ2-1; 7 bases match TRBD2. The CDR3 sequence is 15 residues long. In germline, CDR1 is SEHNR, CDR2 FQNEAQ (reference sequence). Trimming at V came to 5 bases and at J to 5 bases, leaving 9 bases not matched to a gene. The CDR3 is CASSPVGGVNNEQFF. The CDR3 DNA reads TGTGCCAGCAGCCCTGTGGGGGGGGTCAACAATGAGCAGTTCTTC.

Comments on this clonotype: One end of the junction is discordant with germline, which a read error may explain. The chain recombines TRBV12-3 or TRBV12-4 with TRBJ2-7; possibly TRBD1 for D (6 bases). The CDR3 sequence is 13 residues long. CDR3 residues: CASRSRDTSEQHF. CDR3 nucleotide sequence: TGTGCCAGCAGGTCACGGGACACAAGCGAGCAGCACTTC.

The V gene is TRBV20-1, the J gene TRBJ1-6; 7 bases match TRBD1. The CDR3 totals 13 residues. Unmatched junction bases numbered 4, after V lost 7 bases and J lost 4 bases. In germline, CDR1 is DFQATT, CDR2 SNEGSKA (reference sequence). In nucleotides, the CDR3 is TGCAGTGTCCCGACAGGGTATAATTCACCCCTCCACTTT. Amino acid sequence: CSVPTGYNSPLHF.

This clonotype was counted between two and nine times. The CDR3 spells CSVVVLAKNIQYF. CDR3 nucleotides: TGCAGCGTTGTAGTTCTAGCCAAAAACATTCAGTACTTC. The V call is TRBV29-1, the J call TRBJ2-4; D is undetermined. CDR1 is SQVTM, CDR2 ANQGSEA, per germline. This CDR3 spans 13 amino acids. The V end lost 4 bases, the J end lost 0 bases, and 7 bases lay between the germline ends.

CDR3 DNA sequence: TGTGCTAGTGGTTTGGGATACGGGAAGGGGCCGAACACTGAAGCTTTCTTT. Its protein product is CASGLGYGKGPNTEAFF. The chain combines TRBV12-5 with TRBJ1-1; the D gene is possibly TRBD1 (5 bases). The CDR3 extends over 17 amino acids. Trimming left V 1 base short and J 1 base short, with 16 bases between. Germline assignment: CDR1 LGHNT and CDR2 FRNRAP.

V usage is TRBV5-1 and J usage is TRBJ1-2; TRBD1 might be the D (5 bases). Germline lookup yields CDR1 SGHRS and CDR2 YFSETQ. Trimming shortened V by 5 bases and J by 7 bases, and 15 bases separated the two germline ends. The CDR3 has 13 residues. The CDR3 here is CASRPAGSFGYTF. CDR3 sequence (DNA): TGCGCCAGCAGACCCGCAGGGAGCTTTGGCTACACCTTC.

A few counts support this clonotype. The V call is TRBV29-1, the J call TRBJ1-5, with D possibly matching TRBD1 (6 bases). Germline CDR1 and CDR2: SQVTM and ANQGSEA. The CDR3 has 15 residues. V was clipped by 6 bases and J by 1 base, with 16 bases between them. The CDR3, as DNA: TGCAGCGTAGCCGCGGGGGCTGGCAGCAATCAGCCCCAGCATTTT. It is translated as CSVAAGAGSNQPQHF.

This clonotype was found many times. The chain uses TRBV20-1 and TRBJ2-5; D not resolved. The CDR3 spans 11 residues. Trimming stripped 0 bases from V and 5 bases from J, with 4 bases between. Germline CDR1 reads DFQATT; CDR2 reads SNEGSKA (reference sequence). CDR3 amino acids: CSARDRETQYF. CDR3 bases: TGCAGTGCTAGAGATAGGGAGACCCAGTACTTC.

The chain has TRBV7-2 and TRBJ2-3; no clear D gene. CDR1 is SGHTA, CDR2 FQGNSA, per germline. Trimming took off 3 bases at V and 2 bases at J, with 12 bases between the two ends. The CDR3 totals 15 residues. The CDR3 nucleotides are TGTGCCAGCAGCTTTAGAAGGGCCCACACAGATACGCAGTATTTT. It translates to CASSFRRAHTDTQYF.

For this clonotype: A clone one base away is much larger, so this may be a read error. This sequence joins TRBV12-3 or TRBV12-4 and TRBJ2-1, with 7 positions matching TRBD2. This CDR3 has 14 amino acids. V dropped 6 bases and J dropped 6; count of bases not matched to a gene: 8. The CDR3 DNA reads TGTGCCAGCAGCTTCAGCGGGGAGGCCAATGAGCAGTTCTTC. This encodes CASSFSGEANEQFF.

V usage is TRBV12-3 or TRBV12-4 and J usage is TRBJ2-1; TRBD2 agrees at 8 bases. The CDR3 sequence is 16 residues long. The V gene end was trimmed by 2 bases and the J gene end by 9 bases; junction bases not matched to a gene: 12. The CDR3: CASSLMAGGPIGEQFF. The CDR3 DNA reads as TGTGCCAGCAGTTTAATGGCGGGGGGCCCCATTGGTGAGCAGTTCTTC.

The chain has TRBV5-5 and TRBJ1-1, with D tentatively TRBD1 (6 bases). From germline, CDR1 is SGHKS and CDR2 YYEKEE (reference sequence). The CDR3 is 16 amino acids. Trimming cost V 1 base and J 1 base, with 14 bases left between them. The CDR3 DNA reads TGTGCCAGCAGCTTGTGGGGGCCAAATGCGAACACTGAAGCTTTCTTT. Amino acids: CASSLWGPNANTEAFF.

The V and J genes are TRBV27 and TRBJ1-5, with 9 positions matching TRBD1. CDR1 is MNHEY, CDR2 SMNVEV, per germline (reference sequence). This CDR3 contains 15 residues. V was clipped by 5 bases and J by 4 bases; unmatched bases: 6. The CDR3 here is CASSRQQGANQPQHF. The CDR3 DNA follows: TGTGCCAGCAGTCGTCAACAGGGGGCAAATCAGCCCCAGCATTTT.

This clonotype showed up just a few times. V and J are TRBV10-3 and TRBJ2-6, with D uncertain. Germline-derived CDR1 and CDR2 are ENHRY and SYGVKD. The V end was cut by 0 bases, the J end by 1 base, with 4 bases between. The CDR3 is 15 residues long. This CDR3 is CAISESVSGANVLTF. The CDR3 DNA sequence: TGTGCCATCAGTGAGTCGGTGTCTGGGGCCAACGTCCTGACTTTC.

This clonotype was counted between two and nine times. The V call is TRBV12-5, the J call TRBJ1-3; D is unresolved. CDR3 length: 14 amino acids. V shed 6 bases and J shed 4 bases, with 13 bases lying between them. From germline, CDR1 is LGHNT and CDR2 FRNRAP. The CDR3 DNA sequence: TGTGCTAGTGGCCCCGGGGAGGACGGAAACACCATATATTTT. This sequence encodes CASGPGEDGNTIYF.

The genes are TRBV18 and TRBJ2-2; possibly TRBD1 or TRBD2 for D (5 bases each). The CDR3 has 15 amino acids. The ends were cut back, 2 bases at V and 2 bases at J, with 9 bases in the middle. CDR1 is KGHSH and CDR2 is LQKENI in the germline V gene. For the CDR3, the DNA is TGTGCCAGCTCACCAATACGGGGCAACACCGGGGAGCTGTTTTTT. It codes for CASSPIRGNTGELFF.

The rearrangement links TRBV7-9 to TRBJ2-4, with D unresolved. The V gene lost 4 bases and the J gene lost 0 bases, with 7 bases spanning the gap. Germline V lookup: CDR1 SEHNR, CDR2 FQNEAQ (reference sequence). This CDR3 has 14 amino acids. CDR3 sequence: CASSSQVAKNIQYF. The CDR3 region has the DNA TGTGCCAGCAGCTCCCAGGTAGCCAAAAACATTCAGTACTTC. Supplemented by reference TRBV7-9 and TRBJ2-4, the full variable domain reads DTGVSQNPRHKITKRGQNVTFRCDPISEHNRLYWYRQTLGQGPEFLTYFQNEAQLEKSRLLSDRFSAERPKGSFSTLEIQRTEQGDSAMYLCASSSQVAKNIQYFGAGTRLSVL.

This clonotype was seen at least ten times. The chain is built from TRBV5-1 and TRBJ2-3; D ambiguous. From germline, CDR1 is SGHRS and CDR2 YFSETQ. The CDR3 totals 16 residues. The V and J ends lost 0 bases and 0 bases respectively, with 11 bases between them. CDR3 in amino acids: CASSLVARSSTDTQYF. The CDR3 DNA reads as TGCGCCAGCAGCTTGGTCGCGCGGTCTAGCACAGATACGCAGTATTTT.

Concerning this clonotype itself: The junction and the germline gene differ at one end; a read error may be behind it. The chain combines TRBV20-1 with TRBJ2-5; D possibly matches TRBD1 or TRBD2 (5 bases each). Germline V CDR1 and CDR2: DFQATT, SNEGSKA (reference sequence). This CDR3 comprises 12 residues. The CDR3: CSASLGPRTQYF. As DNA, the CDR3 is TGCAGCGCTAGCCTGGGACCCCGGACCCAGTACTTC.

This clonotype was seen only a few times. This chain links TRBV2 with TRBJ2-1; 9 bases are shared with TRBD1. Germline V gene sequence: CDR1 SNHLY, CDR2 FYNNEI. Trimming took 11 bases from V and 6 from J; bases not matched to a gene: 8. The CDR3 runs 13 residues. This CDR3 reads CAGKQGASNEQFF. The CDR3 region has the DNA TGTGCCGGCAAACAGGGGGCAAGCAATGAGCAGTTCTTC. Full variable domain (rest looked up from reference TRBV2 and TRBJ2-1): EPEVTQTPSHQVTQMGQEVILRCVPISNHLYFYWYRQILGQKVEFLVSFYNNEISEKSEIFDDQFSVERPDGSNFTLKIRSTKLEDSAMYFCAGKQGASNEQFFGPGTRLTVL.

This chain uses TRBV3-1 with TRBJ2-2; TRBD1 is a possible D gene (7 bases). The CDR3 is 17 residues long. CDR1 and CDR2 from the germline V gene are LGHDT and YNNKEL (reference sequence). Trimming left V 2 bases short and J 3 bases short, with 16 bases between. The DNA of the CDR3 is TGTGCCAGCAGCCAACCTGACGGGGGACAGTACACCGGGGAGCTGTTTTTT. As protein: CASSQPDGGQYTGELFF.

This chain joins TRBV15 and TRBJ2-1; no firm D call. The length of the CDR3 is 14 residues. Germline V gives CDR1 LNHNV, CDR2 YYDKDF (reference sequence). The V and J ends lost 1 base and 4 bases respectively, with 8 bases between them. CDR3 residues: CATSRANRYNEQFF. CDR3 sequence (DNA): TGTGCCACCAGCAGAGCAAACAGATACAATGAGCAGTTCTTC. The entire variable domain, with the rest obtained from reference TRBV15 and TRBJ2-1, is as follows: DAMVIQNPRYQVTQFGKPVTLSCSQTLNHNVMYWYQQKSSQAPKLLFHYYDKDFNNEADTPDNFQSRRPNTSFCFLDIRSPGLGDTAMYLCATSRANRYNEQFFGPGTRLTVL.

This clonotype was observed a handful of times. V and J are TRBV11-2 and TRBJ2-4; TRBD2 matches 11 bases. This CDR3 spans 15 amino acids. Trimming at V came to 1 base and at J to 6 bases, leaving 2 bases not matched to a gene. CDR1 and CDR2 from the germline V gene are SGHAT and FQNNGV. The CDR3 nucleotides are TGTGCCAGCAGCTTAGTCGGGACTAGCGGAAACATTCAGTACTTC. It specifies CASSLVGTSGNIQYF.

This chain links TRBV4-3 with TRBJ1-2; D perhaps matches TRBD1 (6 bases). Between the trimmed V and J ends, which lost 3 bases and 2 bases, there was a span of 13 bases. Per germline, CDR1 LGHNA and CDR2 YSLEER. The CDR3 runs to 15 residues. DNA of the CDR3: TGCGCCAGCAGCCATAATACAGGGATAAACTATGGCTACACCTTC. Translated, it gives CASSHNTGINYGYTF.

The rearrangement links TRBV20-1 to TRBJ1-6; possibly TRBD1 for D (6 bases). The germline V gene has CDR1 DFQATT and CDR2 SNEGSKA (reference sequence). The CDR3 loop spans 13 amino acids. V lost 3 bases and J lost 7, with 10 bases in between. The CDR3 loop reads CSAREQGNSPLHF. In DNA form, the CDR3 reads TGCAGTGCTAGGGAGCAGGGGAATTCACCCCTCCACTTT.

The rearrangement links TRBV29-1 to TRBJ2-5, with 7 bases aligning to TRBD1. Trimming removed 7 bases from V and 11 bases from J; junction bases left unmatched: 25. CDR1 is SQVTM and CDR2 is ANQGSEA in the germline V gene. The CDR3 has 16 amino acids. CDR3 bases: TGCAGCGCCCCAACCGGGACAGCGGCCCAGTTCTACAAGCAGTACTTC. This sequence encodes CSAPTGTAAQFYKQYF.

This chain connects TRBV11-3 to TRBJ2-4; possibly TRBD1 for D (6 bases). Deletions cut 3 bases from V and 7 bases from J, with 10 bases between. The CDR3 length is 13 residues. Germline V gives CDR1 SGHNT, CDR2 YENEEA. This chain's CDR3 is CASSFTTGNIQYF. The CDR3 region has the DNA TGTGCCAGCAGCTTCACAACAGGGAACATTCAGTACTTC.

The V and J genes are TRBV28 and TRBJ2-4; D gene uncertain. From germline, CDR1 is MDHEN and CDR2 SYDVKM. The CDR3 length is 17 residues. The V gene lost 2 bases and the J gene lost 0 bases, with 14 bases spanning the gap. This chain's CDR3 is CASSLNSRFLAKNIQYF. In DNA form, the CDR3 reads TGTGCCAGCAGTTTAAACTCGAGGTTTTTAGCCAAAAACATTCAGTACTTC.